This T cell receptor (beta chain) emerged from a study of blood T cell repertoires in COVID-19. Study context: Both acute and convalescent COVID-19 samples were obtained from the United States, Italy and Spain. T cells, B-cell-depleted T cells, or PBMCs supplied cDNA or gDNA.

The CDR3 consists of 15 residues. After removal of 6 bases from V and 4 bases from J, the junction contained 6 bases not matched to a gene. The V gene's germline CDR1 is SGHVS and CDR2 FNYEAQ. Sequencing was performed with immunoSEQ multiplex PCR; in TCRdb, only in-frame clones are kept and a portion is missing. Of around 280,000 clones in the sample, approximately 83% were seen once. The specimen was peripheral blood. The receptor comes from a woman under 40 who had recovered from COVID-19. The V call is TRBV7-6, the J call TRBJ2-3; 11 positions agree with TRBD2. The CDR3 region has the DNA TGTGCCAGCAGGGGTTCGACTAGCGGGGCAGATACGCAGTATTTT. This sequence encodes CASRGSTSGADTQYF.